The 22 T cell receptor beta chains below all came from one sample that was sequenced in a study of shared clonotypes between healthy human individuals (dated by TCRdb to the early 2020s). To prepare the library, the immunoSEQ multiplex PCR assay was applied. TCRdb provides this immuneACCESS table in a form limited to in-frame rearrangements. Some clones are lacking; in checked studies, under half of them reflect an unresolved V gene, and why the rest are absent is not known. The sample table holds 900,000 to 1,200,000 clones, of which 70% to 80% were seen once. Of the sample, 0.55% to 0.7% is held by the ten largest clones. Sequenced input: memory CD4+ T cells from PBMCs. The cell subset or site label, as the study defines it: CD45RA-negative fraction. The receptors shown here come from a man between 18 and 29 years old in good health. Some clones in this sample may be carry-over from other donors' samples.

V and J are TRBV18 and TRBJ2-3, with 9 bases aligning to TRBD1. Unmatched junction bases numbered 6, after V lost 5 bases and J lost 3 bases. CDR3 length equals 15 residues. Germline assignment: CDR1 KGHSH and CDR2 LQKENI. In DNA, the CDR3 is TGTGCCAGCTCATCGGACAGGGGAGAAACAGATACGCAGTATTTT. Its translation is CASSSDRGETDTQYF.

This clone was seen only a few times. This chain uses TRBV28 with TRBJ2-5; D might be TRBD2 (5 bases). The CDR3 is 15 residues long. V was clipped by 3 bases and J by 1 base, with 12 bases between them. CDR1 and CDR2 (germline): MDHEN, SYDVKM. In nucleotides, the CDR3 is TGTGCCAGCAGTTTTTGGGCCCGGGGCCAAGAGACCCAGTACTTC. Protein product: CASSFWARGQETQYF.

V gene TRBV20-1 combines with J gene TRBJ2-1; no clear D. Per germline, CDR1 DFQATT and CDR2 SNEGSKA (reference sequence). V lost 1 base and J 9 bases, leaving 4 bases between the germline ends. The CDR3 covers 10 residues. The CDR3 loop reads CSARALEQFF. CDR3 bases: TGCAGTGCTAGAGCCCTTGAGCAGTTCTTC.

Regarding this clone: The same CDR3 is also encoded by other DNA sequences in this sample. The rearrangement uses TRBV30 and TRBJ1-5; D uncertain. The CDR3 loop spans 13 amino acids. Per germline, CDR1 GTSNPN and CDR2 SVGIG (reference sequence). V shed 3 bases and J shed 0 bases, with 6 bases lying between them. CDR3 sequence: CAWRRDSNQPQHF. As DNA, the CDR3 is TGTGCCTGGAGGCGGGATAGCAATCAGCCCCAGCATTTT.

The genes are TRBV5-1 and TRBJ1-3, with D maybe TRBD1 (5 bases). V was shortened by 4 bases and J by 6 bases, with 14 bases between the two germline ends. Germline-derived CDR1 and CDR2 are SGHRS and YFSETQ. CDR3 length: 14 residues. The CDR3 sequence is CASSLGTRENTIYF. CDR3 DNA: TGCGCCAGCAGCCTCGGGACCCGCGAAAACACCATATATTTT.

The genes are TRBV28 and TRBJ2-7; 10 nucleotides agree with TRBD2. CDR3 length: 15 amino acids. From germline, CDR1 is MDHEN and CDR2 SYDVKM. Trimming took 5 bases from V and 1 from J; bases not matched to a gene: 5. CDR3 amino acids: CASSPSSGSSYEQYF. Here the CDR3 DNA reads TGTGCCAGCAGTCCCTCTAGCGGGAGTTCCTACGAGCAGTACTTC.

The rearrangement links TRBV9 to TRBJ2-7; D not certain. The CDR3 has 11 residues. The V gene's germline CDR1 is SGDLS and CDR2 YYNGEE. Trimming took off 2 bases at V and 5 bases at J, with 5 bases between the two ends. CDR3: CASSVCDEQYF. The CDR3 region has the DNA TGTGCCAGCAGCGTGTGTGACGAGCAGTACTTC.

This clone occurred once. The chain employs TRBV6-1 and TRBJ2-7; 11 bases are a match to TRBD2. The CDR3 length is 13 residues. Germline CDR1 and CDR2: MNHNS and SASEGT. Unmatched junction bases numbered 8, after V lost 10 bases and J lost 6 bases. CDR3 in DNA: TGTGCCACCCTACTAGCGGGAGTGGCCGAGCAGTACTTC. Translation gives CATLLAGVAEQYF.

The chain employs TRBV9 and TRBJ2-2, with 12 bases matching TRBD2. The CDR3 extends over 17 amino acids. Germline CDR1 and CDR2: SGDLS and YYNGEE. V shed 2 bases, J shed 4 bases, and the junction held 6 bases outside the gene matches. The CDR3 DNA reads TGTGCCAGCAGCGTCGCGATGACTAGCGGGAGCACCGGGGAGCTGTTTTTT. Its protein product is CASSVAMTSGSTGELFF.

CDR3 in amino acids: CASSQVPGQGRDEKLFF. For the CDR3, the DNA is TGCGCCAGCAGCCAAGTCCCGGGACAGGGGCGGGATGAAAAACTGTTTTTT. The V and J genes are TRBV4-1 and TRBJ1-4, with TRBD1 identical over 10 bases. Trimming removed 1 base from V and 6 bases from J; junction bases left unmatched: 8. Germline lookup yields CDR1 MGHRA and CDR2 YSYEKL. The CDR3 is 17 residues long.

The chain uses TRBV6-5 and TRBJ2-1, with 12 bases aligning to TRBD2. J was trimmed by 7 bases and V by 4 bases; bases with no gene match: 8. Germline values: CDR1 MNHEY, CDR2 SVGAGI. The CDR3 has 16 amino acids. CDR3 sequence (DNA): TGTGCCAGCAGTTCAGAGACTAGCGGGAGAAGGAATGAGCAGTTCTTC. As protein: CASSSETSGRRNEQFF.

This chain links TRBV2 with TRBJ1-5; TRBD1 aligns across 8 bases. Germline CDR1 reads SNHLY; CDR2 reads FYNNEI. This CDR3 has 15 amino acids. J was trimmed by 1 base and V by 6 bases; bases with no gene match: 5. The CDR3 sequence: CASRPGGLSNQPQHF. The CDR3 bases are TGTGCCAGCAGACCAGGGGGCTTGAGCAATCAGCCCCAGCATTTT.

CDR3 protein: CSVEDRTGVNYGYTF. The DNA of the CDR3 is TGCAGCGTTGAAGATAGGACAGGGGTGAACTATGGCTACACCTTC. The chain is built from TRBV29-1 and TRBJ1-2, with 9 bases matching TRBD1. After removal of 0 bases from V and 2 bases from J, the junction contained 4 bases not matched to a gene. The CDR3 is 15 amino acids. CDR1 is SQVTM and CDR2 is ANQGSEA in the germline V gene.

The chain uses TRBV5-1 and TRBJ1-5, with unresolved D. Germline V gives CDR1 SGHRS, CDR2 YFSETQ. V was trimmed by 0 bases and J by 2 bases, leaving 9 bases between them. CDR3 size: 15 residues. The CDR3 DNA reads TGCGCCAGCAGCTTGGGAGTTGTTGGCAATCAGCCCCAGCATTTT. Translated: CASSLGVVGNQPQHF.

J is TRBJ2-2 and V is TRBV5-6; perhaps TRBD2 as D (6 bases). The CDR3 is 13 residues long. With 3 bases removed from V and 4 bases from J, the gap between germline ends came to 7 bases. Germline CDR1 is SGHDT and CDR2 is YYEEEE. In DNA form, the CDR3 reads TGTGCCAGCAGCTGGGAGGTCACCGGGGAGCTGTTTTTT. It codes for CASSWEVTGELFF.

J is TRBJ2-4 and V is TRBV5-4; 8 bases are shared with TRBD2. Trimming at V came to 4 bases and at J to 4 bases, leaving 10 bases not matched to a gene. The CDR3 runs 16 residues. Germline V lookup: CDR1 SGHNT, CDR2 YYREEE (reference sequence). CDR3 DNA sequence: TGTGCCAGCAGCCAAAGAGCGGGAGTAGGTAAAAACATTCAGTACTTC. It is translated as CASSQRAGVGKNIQYF.

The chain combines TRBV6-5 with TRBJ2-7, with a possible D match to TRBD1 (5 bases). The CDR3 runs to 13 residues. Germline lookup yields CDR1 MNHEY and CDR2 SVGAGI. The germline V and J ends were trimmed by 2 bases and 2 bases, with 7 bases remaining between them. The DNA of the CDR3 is TGTGCCAGCAGTTACGGCAGGGCCTACGAGCAGTACTTC. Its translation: CASSYGRAYEQYF.

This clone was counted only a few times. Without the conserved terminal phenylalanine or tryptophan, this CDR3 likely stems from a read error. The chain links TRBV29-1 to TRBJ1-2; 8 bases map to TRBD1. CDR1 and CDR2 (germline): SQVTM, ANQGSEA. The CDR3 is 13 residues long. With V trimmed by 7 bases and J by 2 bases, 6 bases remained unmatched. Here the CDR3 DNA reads TGCAGCGCCGCACGACAGGGGAACTATGGCTACACCTCC. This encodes CSAARQGNYGYTS.

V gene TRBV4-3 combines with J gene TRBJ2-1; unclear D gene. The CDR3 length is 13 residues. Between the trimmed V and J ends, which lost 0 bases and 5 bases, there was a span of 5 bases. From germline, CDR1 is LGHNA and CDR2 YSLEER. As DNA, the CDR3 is TGCGCCAGCAGCCAAGATAAGCACAATGAGCAGTTCTTC. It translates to CASSQDKHNEQFF.

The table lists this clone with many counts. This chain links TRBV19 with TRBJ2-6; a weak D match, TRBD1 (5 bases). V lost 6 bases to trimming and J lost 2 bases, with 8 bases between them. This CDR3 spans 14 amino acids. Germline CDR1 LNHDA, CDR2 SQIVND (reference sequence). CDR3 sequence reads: CASRWGTGANVLTF. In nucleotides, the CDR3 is TGTGCCAGTAGATGGGGCACTGGGGCCAACGTCCTGACTTTC.

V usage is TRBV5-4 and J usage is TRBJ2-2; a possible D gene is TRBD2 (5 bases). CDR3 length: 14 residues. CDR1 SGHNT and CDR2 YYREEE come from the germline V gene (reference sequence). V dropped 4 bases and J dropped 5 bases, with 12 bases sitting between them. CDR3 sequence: CASSTRLKTGELFF. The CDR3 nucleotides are TGTGCCAGCAGCACCCGACTAAAGACCGGGGAGCTGTTTTTT.

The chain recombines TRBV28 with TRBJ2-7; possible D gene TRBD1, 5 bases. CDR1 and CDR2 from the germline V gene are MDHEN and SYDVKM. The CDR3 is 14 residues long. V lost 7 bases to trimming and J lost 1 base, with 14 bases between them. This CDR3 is CASIMRQGSYEQYF. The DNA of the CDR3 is TGTGCCAGCATAATGAGGCAGGGTTCCTACGAGCAGTACTTC. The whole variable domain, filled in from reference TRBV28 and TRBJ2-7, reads DVKVTQSSRYLVKRTGEKVFLECVQDMDHENMFWYRQDPGLGLRLIYFSYDVKMKEKGDIPEGYSVSREKKERFSLILESASTNQTSMYLCASIMRQGSYEQYFGPGTRLTVT.